Listed below are T cell receptor beta chains from one sample, sequenced in a study of T cell changes during pregnancy in multiple sclerosis. This table comes from immunoSEQ multiplex PCR, and its TCRdb copy is limited to in-frame clones, with some not included. The sample has 90,000 or so clones, roughly 90% seen once. Sequenced material: peripheral blood, taken in the first trimester of pregnancy. The receptors derive from a female donor with multiple sclerosis, enrolled in a pregnancy study. CDR3s include the opening cysteine and the closing phenylalanine or tryptophan. Fields, in order: V gene, J gene, CDR3 protein.

TRBV27	TRBJ2-7	CASRSGTRGSEQYF
TRBV5-1	TRBJ2-5	CASSLVAGILEETQYF
TRBV7-3	TRBJ1-5	CASSLDSHNQPQHF
TRBV2	TRBJ1-2	CASSAGNNYGYTF
TRBV25-1	TRBJ1-4	CASSEYTAGMNEKLFF
TRBV7-3	TRBJ2-3	CASSLRGTSGRDSDTQYF
TRBV27	TRBJ2-7	CASSPTGTYEQYF
TRBV5-6	TRBJ1-1	CASSSVLPLMNTEAFF
TRBV12-5	TRBJ2-3	CASGLVLGTSGRTDTQYF
TRBV28	TRBJ2-5	CASSNRDRETQYF
TRBV27	TRBJ1-5	CASSDTGGAHQPQHF
TRBV7-9	TRBJ1-2	CASSRTRGLILNYGYTF
TRBV9	TRBJ2-5	CASSVGTGTALLQETQYF
TRBV27	TRBJ1-2	CASSLTGGAGYGYTF
TRBV5-1	TRBJ1-2	CASRQGDWADGYTF
TRBV5-1	TRBJ2-7	CASSPPVMAGGSGEQYF
TRBV9	TRBJ2-1	CASSVNEGWEQFF
TRBV6-1	TRBJ1-1	CASRFLQGTEAFF
TRBV6-5	TRBJ2-1	CASSLSSSYNEQFF
TRBV11-2	TRBJ2-7	CASSQSYEQYF
TRBV5-4	TRBJ2-2	CASSLVTGVTGELFF
TRBV9	TRBJ2-1	CASSPRLAGRGAPYNEQFF
TRBV4-3	TRBJ2-1	CASSQAGTSGRQNEQFF
TRBV5-4	TRBJ2-1	CASSLGSGRAYNEQFF
TRBV5-4	TRBJ2-5	CASSNDRVETQYF
TRBV27	TRBJ1-4	CASSSDRSREKLFF
TRBV5-4	TRBJ2-2	CASSLHGTRVANTGELFF
TRBV27	TRBJ1-1	CASSLYSNTEAFF
TRBV27	TRBJ1-1	CASGLSFWQGGTEAFF
TRBV7-2	TRBJ2-7	CASSLGAGTVTYEQYF